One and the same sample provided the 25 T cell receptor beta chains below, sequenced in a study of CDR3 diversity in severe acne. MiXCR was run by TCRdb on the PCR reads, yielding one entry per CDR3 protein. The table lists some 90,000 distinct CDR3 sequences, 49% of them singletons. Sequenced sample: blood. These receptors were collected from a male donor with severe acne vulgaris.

The CDR3 sequence: CASSKPSGLAGEQYF. In DNA form, the CDR3 reads TGTGCCAGCAGTAAACCATCGGGGCTAGCGGGCGAGCAGTACTTC. The chain uses TRBV25-1 and TRBJ2-7; 8 bases are shared with TRBD2. There are 15 residues in the CDR3. CDR1 is MGHDK and CDR2 is SYGVNS in the germline V gene. V lost 5 bases and J lost 6; bases outside the gene matches: 12.

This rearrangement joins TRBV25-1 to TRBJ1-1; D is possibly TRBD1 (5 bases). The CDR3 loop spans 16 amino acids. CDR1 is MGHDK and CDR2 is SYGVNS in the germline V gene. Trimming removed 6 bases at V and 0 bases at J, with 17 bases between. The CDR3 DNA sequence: TGTGCCAGCAGGCGATCAGGGACGAGACTGAACACTGAAGCTTTCTTT. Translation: CASRRSGTRLNTEAFF.

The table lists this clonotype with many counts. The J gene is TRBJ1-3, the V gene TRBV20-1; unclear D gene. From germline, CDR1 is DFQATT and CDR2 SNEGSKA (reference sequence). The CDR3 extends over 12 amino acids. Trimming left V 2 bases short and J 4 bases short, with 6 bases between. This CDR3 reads CSARLGGNTIYF. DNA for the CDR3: TGCAGTGCTAGACTGGGGGGAAACACCATATATTTT.

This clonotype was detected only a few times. CDR3 region: CASSCGRGGSKQYF. The CDR3 nucleotides read TGTGCCAGCAGTTGCGGAAGGGGGGGAAGTAAGCAGTACTTC. The V gene is TRBV6-5, the J gene TRBJ2-7; D is perhaps TRBD2 (7 bases). The CDR3 sequence is 14 residues long. V was clipped by 4 bases and J by 8 bases, with 18 bases between them. Looked up from germline, CDR1 is MNHEY and CDR2 is SVGAGI.

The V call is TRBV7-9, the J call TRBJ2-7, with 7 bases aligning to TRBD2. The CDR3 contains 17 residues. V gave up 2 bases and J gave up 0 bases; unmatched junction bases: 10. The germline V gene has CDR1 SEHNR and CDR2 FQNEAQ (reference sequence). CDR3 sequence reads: CASSLHDREGGSYEQYF. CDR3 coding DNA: TGTGCCAGCAGCTTACACGATAGGGAGGGAGGCTCCTACGAGCAGTACTTC.

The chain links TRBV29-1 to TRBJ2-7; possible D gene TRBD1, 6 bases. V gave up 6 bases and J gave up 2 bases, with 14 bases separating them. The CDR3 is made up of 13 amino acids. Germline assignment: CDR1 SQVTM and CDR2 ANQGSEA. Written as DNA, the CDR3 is TGCAGCGTCCTATGGGACACCGCCTACGAGCAGTACTTC. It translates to CSVLWDTAYEQYF.

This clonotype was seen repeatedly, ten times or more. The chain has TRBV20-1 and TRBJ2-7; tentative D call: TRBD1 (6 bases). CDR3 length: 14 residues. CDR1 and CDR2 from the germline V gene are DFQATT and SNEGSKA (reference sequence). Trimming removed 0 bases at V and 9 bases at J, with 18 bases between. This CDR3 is CSAREGASLLGQYF. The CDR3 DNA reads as TGCAGTGCTAGAGAGGGGGCTAGTCTGTTAGGGCAGTACTTC.

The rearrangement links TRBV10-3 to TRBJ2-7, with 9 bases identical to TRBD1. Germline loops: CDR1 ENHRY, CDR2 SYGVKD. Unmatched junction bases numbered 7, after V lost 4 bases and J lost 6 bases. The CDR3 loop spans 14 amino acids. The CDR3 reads CAISGTGTGSEQYF. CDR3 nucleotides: TGTGCCATCAGTGGGACGGGGACAGGGAGCGAGCAGTACTTC.

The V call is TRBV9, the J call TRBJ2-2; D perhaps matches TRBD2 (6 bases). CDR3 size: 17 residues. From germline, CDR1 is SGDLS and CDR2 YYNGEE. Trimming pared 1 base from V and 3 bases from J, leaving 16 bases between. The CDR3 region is CASSVRRDLRDTGELFF. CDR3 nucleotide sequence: TGTGCCAGCAGCGTAAGGCGGGATCTAAGGGACACCGGGGAGCTGTTTTTT.

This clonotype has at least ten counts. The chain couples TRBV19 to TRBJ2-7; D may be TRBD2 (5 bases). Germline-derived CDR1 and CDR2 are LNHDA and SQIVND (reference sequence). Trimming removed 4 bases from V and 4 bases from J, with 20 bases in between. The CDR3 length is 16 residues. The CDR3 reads CASSNRPGRRIYEQYF. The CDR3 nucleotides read TGTGCCAGTAGTAACAGACCGGGAAGGCGGATTTACGAGCAGTACTTC.

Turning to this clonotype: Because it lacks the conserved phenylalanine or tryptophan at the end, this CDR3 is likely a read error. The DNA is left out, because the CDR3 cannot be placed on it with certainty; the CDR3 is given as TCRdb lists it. The CDR3 protein is CASSESGQGFVLI. V gene TRBV2 combines with J gene TRBJ2-4; TRBD1, as called in the table, went unchecked against the DNA. The CDR3 sequence runs 13 residues, both termini included. From germline, CDR1 is SNHLY and CDR2 FYNNEI.

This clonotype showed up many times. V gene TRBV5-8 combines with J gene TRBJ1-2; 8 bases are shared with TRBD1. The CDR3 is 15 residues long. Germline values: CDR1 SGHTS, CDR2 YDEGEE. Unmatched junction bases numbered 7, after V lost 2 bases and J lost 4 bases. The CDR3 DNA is TGTGCCAGCAGCTTACGGACAGGGCTAGTCTATGGCTACACCTTC. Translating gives CASSLRTGLVYGYTF.

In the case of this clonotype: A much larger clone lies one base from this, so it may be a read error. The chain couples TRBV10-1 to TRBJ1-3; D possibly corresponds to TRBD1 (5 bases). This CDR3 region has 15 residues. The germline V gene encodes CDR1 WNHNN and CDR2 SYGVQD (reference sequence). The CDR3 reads CANSDSGRDGNTIYF. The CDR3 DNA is TGCGCCAACAGTGATTCGGGGCGCGATGGAAACACCATATATTTT.

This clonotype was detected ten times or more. The CDR3 DNA reads as TGTGCCAGCAGCTTAGGCGGCAGGGCAAGCACAGATACGCAGTATTTT. This gives the protein CASSLGGRASTDTQYF. The chain couples TRBV7-8 to TRBJ2-3; D is perhaps TRBD1 (5 bases). The CDR3 has 16 amino acids. CDR1 and CDR2 (germline): SGHVS, FQNEAQ. V was pared by 1 base and J by 0 bases, with 11 bases between.

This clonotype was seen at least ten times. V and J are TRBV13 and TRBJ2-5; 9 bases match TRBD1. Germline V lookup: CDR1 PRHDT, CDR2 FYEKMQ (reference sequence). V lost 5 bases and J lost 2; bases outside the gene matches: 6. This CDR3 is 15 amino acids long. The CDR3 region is CASSHGTGQQETQYF. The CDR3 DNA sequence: TGTGCCAGCAGCCACGGGACAGGGCAGCAAGAGACCCAGTACTTC.

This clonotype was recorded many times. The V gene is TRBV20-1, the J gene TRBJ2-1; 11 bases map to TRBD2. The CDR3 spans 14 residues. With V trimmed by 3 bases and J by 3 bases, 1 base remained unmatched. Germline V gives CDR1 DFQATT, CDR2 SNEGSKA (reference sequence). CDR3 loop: CSARGLAVYNEQFF. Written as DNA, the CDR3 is TGCAGTGCTAGGGGACTAGCGGTCTACAATGAGCAGTTCTTC.

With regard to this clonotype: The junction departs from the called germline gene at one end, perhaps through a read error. This CDR3 reads CASSSGLNNEQLF. CDR3 nucleotides: TGTGCCAGCAGTTCGGGACTAAACAATGAGCAGCTCTTC. The chain joins TRBV7-2 to TRBJ2-1; 7 bases are a match to TRBD2. The CDR3 has 13 residues. The V gene's germline CDR1 is SGHTA and CDR2 FQGNSA.

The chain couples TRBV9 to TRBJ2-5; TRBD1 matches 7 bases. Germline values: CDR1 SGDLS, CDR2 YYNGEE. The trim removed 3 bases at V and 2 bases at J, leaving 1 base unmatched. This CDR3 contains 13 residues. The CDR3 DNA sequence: TGTGCCAGCAGCGCGGGACAGCAAGAGACCCAGTACTTC. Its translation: CASSAGQQETQYF.

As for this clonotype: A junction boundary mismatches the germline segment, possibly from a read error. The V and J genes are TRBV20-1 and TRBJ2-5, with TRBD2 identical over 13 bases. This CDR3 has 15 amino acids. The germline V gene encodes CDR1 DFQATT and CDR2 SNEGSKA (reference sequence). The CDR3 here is CSASRTSGGSEAQYF. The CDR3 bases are TGCAGTGCTAGTAGGACTAGCGGGGGTTCAGAGGCCCAGTACTTC.

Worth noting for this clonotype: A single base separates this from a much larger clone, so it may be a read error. The CDR3 bases are TGTGCCAGCAGTTACCAGGGTCGTAGTTCACCCCTCCACTTT. Protein sequence: CASSYQGRSSPLHF. The chain carries TRBV6-2 or TRBV6-3 and TRBJ1-6, with D maybe TRBD1 (5 bases). V was trimmed by 2 bases and J by 9 bases, leaving 11 bases between them. Germline V gene sequence: CDR1 MNHEY, CDR2 SVGEGT. The CDR3 loop spans 14 amino acids.

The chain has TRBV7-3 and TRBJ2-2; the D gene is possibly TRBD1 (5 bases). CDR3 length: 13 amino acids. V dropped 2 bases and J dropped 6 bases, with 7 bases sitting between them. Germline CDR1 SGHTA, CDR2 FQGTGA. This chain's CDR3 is CASSLPTAGELFF. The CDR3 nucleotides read TGTGCCAGCAGCTTACCGACAGCCGGGGAGCTGTTTTTT.

Here the CDR3 DNA reads TGTGCCAGCAGTTTTCAGTTGGTGGGCACAGATACGCAGTATTTT. Its translation is CASSFQLVGTDTQYF. V gene TRBV7-3 combines with J gene TRBJ2-3; D is uncertain. CDR1 and CDR2 (germline): SGHTA, FQGTGA. Trimming pared 6 bases from V and 1 base from J, leaving 14 bases between. This CDR3 is built from 15 residues.

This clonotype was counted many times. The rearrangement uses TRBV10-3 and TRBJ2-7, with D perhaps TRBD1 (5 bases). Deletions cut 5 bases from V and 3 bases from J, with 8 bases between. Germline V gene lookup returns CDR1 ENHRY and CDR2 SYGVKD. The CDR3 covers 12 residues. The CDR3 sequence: CAISSDSYEQYF. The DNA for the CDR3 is TGTGCCATCAGTTCCGACAGCTACGAGCAGTACTTC.

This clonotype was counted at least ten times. Here the CDR3 DNA reads TGTGCCAGCAGCCCCTCCGGACAGGGGGATGAAAAACTGTTTTTT. Protein sequence: CASSPSGQGDEKLFF. The J gene is TRBJ1-4, the V gene TRBV7-3; TRBD1 matches 10 bases. V lost 5 bases to trimming and J lost 6 bases; unmatched junction nucleotides: 6. CDR3 size: 15 residues. CDR1 and CDR2 (germline): SGHTA, FQGTGA.

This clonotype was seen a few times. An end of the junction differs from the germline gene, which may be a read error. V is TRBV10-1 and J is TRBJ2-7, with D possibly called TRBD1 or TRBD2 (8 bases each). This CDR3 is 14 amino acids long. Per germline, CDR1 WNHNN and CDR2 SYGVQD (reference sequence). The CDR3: CASSGRQGLYEQYF. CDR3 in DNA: TGTGCCAGCAGCGGGAGACAGGGGCTCTACGAGCAGTACTTC.